A selection of T cell receptor beta chains follows, all from one sample in a study of shared clonotypes between healthy human individuals. Some clones are missing from TCRdb's copy, which holds only in-frame ones; the method was immunoSEQ multiplex PCR. The sample lists some 510,000 clones, approximately 85% seen once, with 10% to 15% in the top ten. Sequenced input: PBMCs. These receptors were collected from a middle-aged woman in good health. Some clones in this sample may be carry-over from other donors' samples. The CDR3 runs from the conserved cysteine through the conserved F or W. The D gene is left open where the match is weak. Size is omitted from some rows. Given values are once, few, many or a class for expanded clones.

>TRBD1|TRBJ2-1|15|NA|TRBV7-3
CASSATGQSYNEQFF
TGTGCCAGCAGCGCTACGGGACAGTCCTACAATGAGCAGTTCTTC
>NA|TRBJ1-1|14|NA|TRBV6-5
CASSYTGMNTEAFF
TGTGCCAGCAGTTACACAGGGATGAACACTGAAGCTTTCTTT
>NA|TRBJ2-1|15|NA|TRBV7-6
CASSQGRGQSNEQFF
TGTGCCAGCAGCCAAGGGAGGGGGCAATCAAATGAGCAGTTCTTC
>TRBD2|TRBJ2-2|15|NA|TRBV28
CASNRLAGVAGELFF
TGTGCCAGCAACAGACTAGCGGGAGTAGCCGGGGAGCTGTTTTTT
>NA|TRBJ2-3|15|NA|TRBV30
CAWSPGGAGRDTQYF
TGTGCCTGGAGCCCTGGGGGGGCAGGGCGAGATACGCAGTATTTT
>NA|TRBJ1-1|16|few|TRBV7-6
CASSLDRATWNTEAFF
TGTGCCAGCAGCTTAGATAGGGCCACCTGGAACACTGAAGCTTTCTTT
>NA|TRBJ1-3|18|NA|TRBV7-2
CASSPRGVATDTGNTIYF
TGTGCCAGCAGCCCGAGGGGGGTCGCTACGGATACTGGAAACACCATATATTTT
>NA|TRBJ2-5|13|many|TRBV30
CAWSPAASVAQYF
TGTGCCTGGAGTCCCGCAGCCTCCGTGGCCCAGTACTTC
>NA|TRBJ2-1|14|NA|TRBV7-9
CASSLAGSYNEQFF
TGTGCCAGCAGCTTAGCCGGGAGTTACAATGAGCAGTTCTTC
>NA|TRBJ1-6|14|NA|TRBV28
CASSLVRGNSPLHF
TGTGCCAGCAGTTTGGTCAGGGGTAATTCACCCCTCCACTTT
>NA|TRBJ2-7|14|NA|TRBV5-1
CASSLTGGQYEQYF
TGCGCCAGCAGCTTGACGGGCGGACAATACGAGCAGTACTTC
>NA|TRBJ1-5|16|NA|TRBV7-8
CASSLALGGGNQPQHF
TGTGCCAGCAGCTTAGCACTGGGAGGTGGCAATCAGCCCCAGCATTTT
>TRBD1|TRBJ2-7|14|NA|TRBV2
CASTPQGAPYEQYF
TGTGCCAGCACGCCACAGGGGGCCCCCTACGAGCAGTACTTC
>TRBD2|TRBJ2-4|19|NA|TRBV19
CASSIGRVAGTLAKNIQYF
TGTGCCAGTAGTATAGGCAGAGTAGCGGGAACTCTAGCCAAAAACATTCAGTACTTC
>TRBD1|TRBJ2-7|14|NA|TRBV6-6
CASSSQGSSYEQYF
TGTGCCAGCAGTTCACAGGGGAGCTCCTACGAGCAGTACTTC
>NA|TRBJ1-2|13|NA|TRBV5-4
CASSSDSRYGYTF
TGTGCCAGCAGCTCGGACAGCCGATATGGCTACACCTTC
>TRBD2|TRBJ2-1|13|NA|TRBV7-3
CASSSVSGSQQFF
TGTGCCAGCAGTTCTGTTAGCGGGAGCCAGCAGTTCTTC
>NA|TRBJ1-6|15|many|TRBV5-6
CASSFQTGQASPLHF
TGTGCCAGCAGCTTCCAGACAGGCCAAGCGTCACCCCTCCACTTT
>NA|TRBJ2-7|13|NA|TRBV5-1
CASSLRSSYEQYF
TGCGCCAGCAGCTTACGGAGCTCCTACGAGCAGTACTTC
>NA|TRBJ1-2|13|few|TRBV6-1
CASSEGQSYGYTF
TGTGCCAGCAGTGAGGGTCAGAGCTATGGCTACACCTTC
>NA|TRBJ1-1|13|NA|TRBV14
CASSQGRWTEAFF
TGTGCCAGCAGCCAGGGTAGGTGGACTGAAGCTTTCTTT
>NA|TRBJ2-7|13|many|TRBV6-1
CASRSLGDYEQYF
TGTGCCAGCAGAAGCCTTGGAGACTACGAGCAGTACTTC
>NA|TRBJ1-1|14|few|TRBV6-5
CASSEGEETAEAFF
TGTGCCAGCAGTGAAGGGGAGGAGACAGCGGAAGCTTTCTTT
>TRBD2|TRBJ2-5|19|NA|TRBV11-2
CASSLDPGLAGGYQETQYF
TGTGCCAGCAGCTTAGACCCGGGACTAGCGGGAGGGTACCAAGAGACCCAGTACTTC
>NA|TRBJ1-5|14|few|TRBV19
CASSVQGRNQPQHF
TGTGCCAGTAGTGTACAGGGTCGCAATCAGCCCCAGCATTTT
>NA|TRBJ2-1|14|NA|TRBV4-2
CASSQRTGGGEQFF
TGTGCCAGCAGCCAACGAACAGGGGGGGGTGAGCAGTTCTTC
>TRBD1|TRBJ2-5|13|few|TRBV5-1
CASSIGQGETQYF
TGCGCCAGCAGCATAGGACAGGGTGAGACCCAGTACTTC
>NA|TRBJ2-7|16|few|TRBV28
CASSSTGNLHPYEQYF
TGTGCCAGCAGTAGTACCGGGAACCTTCACCCCTACGAGCAGTACTTC
>TRBD1|TRBJ1-2|17|once|TRBV18
CASSKETGLGTNYGYTF
TGTGCCAGCTCAAAGGAGACAGGGCTTGGAACAAACTATGGCTACACCTTC
>NA|TRBJ1-4|15|NA|TRBV28
CASSTRTASNEKLFF
TGTGCCAGCAGTACAAGGACAGCCTCGAATGAAAAACTGTTTTTT
>NA|TRBJ2-3|15|NA|TRBV4-1
CASSHTALSTDTQYF
TGCGCCAGCAGCCACACAGCCCTGAGCACAGATACGCAGTATTTT
>TRBD2|TRBJ2-7|14|medium-sized|TRBV10-3
CAISETSGRYEQYF
TGTGCCATCAGTGAGACTAGCGGGAGGTACGAGCAGTACTTC
>NA|TRBJ1-4|13|NA|TRBV30
CAWSGQSAGKLFF
TGTGCCTGGAGCGGACAGTCAGCGGGAAAACTGTTTTTT
>NA|TRBJ2-7|11|NA|TRBV6-5
CASTQGVEQYF
TGTGCCAGCACACAGGGAGTTGAGCAGTACTTC
>TRBD1|TRBJ1-4|17|NA|TRBV19
CASSRDRESSSPGKLFF
TGTGCCAGTAGCCGGGACAGGGAGTCGAGTTCTCCGGGAAAACTGTTTTTT
>TRBD2|TRBJ2-2|17|NA|TRBV4-2
CASSRSPGLAPTGELFF
TGTGCCAGCAGCCGATCTCCGGGACTAGCGCCCACCGGGGAGCTGTTTTTT
>NA|TRBJ2-5|14|NA|TRBV6-1
CASSRLGIQETQYF
TGTGCCAGCAGTAGACTAGGGATACAAGAGACCCAGTACTTC
>TRBD1|TRBJ2-7|16|NA|TRBV9
CASSVAPGQGTYEQYF
TGTGCCAGCAGCGTAGCTCCGGGACAGGGAACGTACGAGCAGTACTTC
>NA|TRBJ2-4|16|NA|TRBV4-2
CASSQEGGAAKNIQYF
TGTGCCAGCAGCCAAGAGGGGGGGGCAGCCAAAAACATTCAGTACTTC
>NA|TRBJ2-5|14|NA|TRBV11-2
CASSTHSGEETQYF
TGTGCCAGCAGTACTCATAGCGGAGAAGAGACCCAGTACTTC
>TRBD1|TRBJ2-7|13|NA|TRBV7-9
CASSLGTGYEQYF
TGTGCCAGCAGTTTAGGGACAGGGTACGAGCAGTACTTC
>TRBD2|TRBJ2-7|15|few|TRBV7-2
CASSLGTSVAYEQYF
TGTGCCAGCAGCTTAGGGACTAGCGTAGCCTACGAGCAGTACTTC
>NA|TRBJ2-1|13|NA|TRBV18
CASSPVRGGNQFF
TGTGCCAGCTCACCGGTTAGAGGGGGGAATCAGTTCTTC
>TRBD1|TRBJ1-1|15|NA|TRBV6-6
CASSYSRQGDTEAFF
TGTGCCAGCAGTTACTCGAGGCAGGGGGACACTGAAGCTTTCTTT
>NA|TRBJ2-1|16|NA|TRBV14
CASSRSGSSSYNEQFF
TGTGCCAGCAGCCGGTCAGGCAGTTCCTCCTACAATGAGCAGTTCTTC
>NA|TRBJ2-7|15|NA|TRBV19
CASTKGPLSSYEQYF
TGTGCCAGTACTAAGGGACCGCTCAGCTCCTACGAGCAGTACTTC
>NA|TRBJ2-7|16|NA|TRBV15
CATSRDRAGSPYEQYF
TGTGCCACCAGCAGAGATCGGGCAGGGAGCCCCTACGAGCAGTACTTC
>TRBD2|TRBJ2-7|15|NA|TRBV7-2
CASSLEGGSPYEQYF
TGTGCCAGCAGTTTAGAGGGCGGGAGCCCCTACGAGCAGTACTTC
>TRBD2|TRBJ2-7|17|NA|TRBV5-6
CASSFSRKKGGNYEQYF
TGTGCCAGCAGCTTCTCTAGGAAAAAGGGAGGGAACTACGAGCAGTACTTC
>TRBD2|TRBJ2-4|14|NA|TRBV5-4
CASSFAGLGNIQYF
TGTGCCAGCAGCTTCGCCGGACTAGGGAACATTCAGTACTTC
>TRBD2|TRBJ2-7|15|once|TRBV7-9
CASTPWSGRGYEQYF
TGTGCCAGCACCCCTTGGAGCGGGAGAGGCTACGAGCAGTACTTC
>TRBD1|TRBJ1-2|15|few|TRBV4-1
CASSQDPGQGYGYTF
TGCGCCAGCAGCCAAGATCCCGGACAGGGCTATGGCTACACCTTC
>TRBD2|TRBJ2-1|16|NA|TRBV4-1
CASSQEDSGAYNEQFF
TGCGCCAGCAGCCAAGAGGATAGCGGGGCGTACAATGAGCAGTTCTTC
>NA|TRBJ1-3|14|NA|TRBV5-8
CASSFRPPGNTIYF
TGTGCCAGCAGCTTCCGTCCCCCCGGAAACACCATATATTTT
>TRBD1|TRBJ1-1|15|NA|TRBV5-1
CASSSRTGGERQAFF
TGCGCCAGCAGCTCCCGGACAGGGGGCGAAAGGCAGGCTTTCTTT